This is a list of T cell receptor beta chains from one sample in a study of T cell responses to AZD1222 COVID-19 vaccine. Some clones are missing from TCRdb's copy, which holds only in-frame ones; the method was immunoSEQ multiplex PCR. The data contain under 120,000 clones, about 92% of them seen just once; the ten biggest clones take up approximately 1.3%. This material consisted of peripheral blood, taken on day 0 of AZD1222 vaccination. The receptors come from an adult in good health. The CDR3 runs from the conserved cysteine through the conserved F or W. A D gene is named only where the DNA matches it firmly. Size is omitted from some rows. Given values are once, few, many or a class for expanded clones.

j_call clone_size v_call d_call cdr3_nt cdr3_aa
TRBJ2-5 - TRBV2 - TGTGCCAGCAAAGCTAGCTCTAGGGGGGAGACCCAGTACTTC CASKASSRGETQYF
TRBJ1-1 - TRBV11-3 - TGTGCCAGCAGCCCGCGGACGGGGAACACTGAAGCTTTCTTT CASSPRTGNTEAFF
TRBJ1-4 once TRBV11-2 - TGTGCCAGCAGCTTAGCGGGGCGGGAAAAACTGTTTTTT CASSLAGREKLFF
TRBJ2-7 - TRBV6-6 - TGTGCCAGCAGTCCCGGCGACAGAACCTACGAGCAGTACTTC CASSPGDRTYEQYF
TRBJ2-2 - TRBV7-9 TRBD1 TGTGCCAGCAGCCTAGGGACAGTTCGAACCGGGGAGCTGTTTTTT CASSLGTVRTGELFF
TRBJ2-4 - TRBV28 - TGTGCCAGCAATGACCTAGGGGGGGCTGGCATTCAGTACTTC CASNDLGGAGIQYF
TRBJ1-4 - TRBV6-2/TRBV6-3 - TGTGCCAGCAGCGCGAAAAAAGAGGTGTTTTTT CASSAKKEVFF
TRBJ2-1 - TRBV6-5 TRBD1 TGTGCCAGCAGTTACACCGGGACAGGGAGGAATGAGCAGTTCTTC CASSYTGTGRNEQFF
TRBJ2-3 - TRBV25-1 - TGTGCCAGCAGTGATCCCCCGGTAGATACGCAGTATTTT CASSDPPVDTQYF
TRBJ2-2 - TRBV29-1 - TGCAGCGGCGGGACTGGGCGGTGGGAGCTGTTTTTT CSGGTGRWELFF
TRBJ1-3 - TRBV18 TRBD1 TGTGCCAGCTCATCAGGGGGCTCTGGAAACACCATATATTTT CASSSGGSGNTIYF
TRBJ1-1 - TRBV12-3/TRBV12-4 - TGTGCCAGCAGTTTAGAGGGTGAAGCTTTCTTT CASSLEGEAFF
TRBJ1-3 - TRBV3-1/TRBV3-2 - TGTGCCAGCAGTGGGAATGGAAACACCATATATTTT CASSGNGNTIYF
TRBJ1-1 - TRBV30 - TGTGCCTGGAGTTTCACAGGGAACACTGAAGCTTTCTTT CAWSFTGNTEAFF
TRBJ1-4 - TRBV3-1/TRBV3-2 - TGTGCCAGCAGCCATGATGGGACAAGGCCTAATGAAAAACTGTTTTTT CASSHDGTRPNEKLFF
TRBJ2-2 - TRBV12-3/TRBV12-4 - TGTGCCAGCAGTTATGATTCCGGGGAGCTGTTTTTT CASSYDSGELFF
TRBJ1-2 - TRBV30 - TGTGCCTGGAGTACCGGAAACTATGGCTACACCTTC CAWSTGNYGYTF
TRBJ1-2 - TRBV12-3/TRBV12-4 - TGTGCCAGCAGTCCGACTTACAACTATGGCTACACCTTC CASSPTYNYGYTF
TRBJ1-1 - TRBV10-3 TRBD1 TGTGCCATCAGTGCTCGGCAGGGGGCGCGGGCGAACACTGAAGCTTTCTTT CAISARQGARANTEAFF
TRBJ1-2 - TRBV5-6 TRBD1 TGTGCCAGCAGCCAGGGGGGGAACTATGGCTACACCTTC CASSQGGNYGYTF
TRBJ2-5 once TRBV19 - TGTGCCAGTAGTCCCCAGGGGCATCGAGAGACCCAGTACTTC CASSPQGHRETQYF
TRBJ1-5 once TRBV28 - TGTGCCAGCAGTTTATGGCAGGGCAGCAATCAGCCCCAGCATTTT CASSLWQGSNQPQHF
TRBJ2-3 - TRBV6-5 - TGTGCCAGCAGCCTGGGGGTCCTGAGGGCAGATACGCAGTATTTT CASSLGVLRADTQYF
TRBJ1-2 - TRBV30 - TGTGCCTGGACCAGTACAGGGTATGGCTACACCTTC CAWTSTGYGYTF
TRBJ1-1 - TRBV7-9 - TGTGCCAGCAGCGCGAACACTGAAGCTTTCTTT CASSANTEAFF
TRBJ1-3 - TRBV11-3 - TGTGCCAGCAGCTTTGGGGGATCAGGTTACTCTGGAAACACCATATATTTT CASSFGGSGYSGNTIYF
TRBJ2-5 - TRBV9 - TGTGCCAGCAGCGTAGGGGCAGGGGGGGAGACCCAGTACTTC CASSVGAGGETQYF
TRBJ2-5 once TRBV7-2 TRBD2 TGTGCCAGCAGCCCCCGCCTAGCGGGGAAGGGAACGCAAGAGACCCAGTACTTC CASSPRLAGKGTQETQYF
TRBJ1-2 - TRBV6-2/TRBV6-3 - TGTGCCAGCAGTTACCCTCCGGGACCGCCTTTGACCTTC CASSYPPGPPLTF
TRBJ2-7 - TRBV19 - TGTGCCAGTAGTACCTTCCCCGGGGGCTCCTACGAGCAGTACTTC CASSTFPGGSYEQYF
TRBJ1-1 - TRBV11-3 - TGTGCCAGCAGCTTAGCGGGGTTGAACACTGAAGCTTTCTTT CASSLAGLNTEAFF
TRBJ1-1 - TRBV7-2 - TGTGCCAGCAGCTTAGCTGGCAGGGGGAACACTGAAGCTTTCTTT CASSLAGRGNTEAFF
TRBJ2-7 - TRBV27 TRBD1 TGTGCCAGCAGCCGCGGCACCGGGGACAGATACTCCTACGAGCAGTACTTC CASSRGTGDRYSYEQYF
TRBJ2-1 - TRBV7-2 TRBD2 TGTGCCAGCAGCCGTGAGACTAGCGGGACTTACAATGAGCAGTTCTTC CASSRETSGTYNEQFF
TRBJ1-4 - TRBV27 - TGTGCCAGCAGCCCAGGGATAACTAATGAAAAACTGTTTTTT CASSPGITNEKLFF
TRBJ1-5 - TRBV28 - TGTGCCAGCAGTTTATGGAACTCTCATCAGCCCCAGCATTTT CASSLWNSHQPQHF
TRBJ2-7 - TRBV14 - TGTGCCAGCAGCAGCGACAAATTCTACGAGCAGTACTTC CASSSDKFYEQYF
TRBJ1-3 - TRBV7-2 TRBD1 TGTGCCAGCAGCTTAGAGCCCACAGGGGCTGGAAACACCATATATTTT CASSLEPTGAGNTIYF
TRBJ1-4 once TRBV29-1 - TGCAGCGTTGTACTGGCTAATGAAAAACTGTTTTTT CSVVLANEKLFF
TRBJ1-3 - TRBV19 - TGTGCCAGTAGTATGCTCCCGACCCCTGGAAACACCATATATTTT CASSMLPTPGNTIYF
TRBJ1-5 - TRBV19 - TGTGCCAGTAGTATTTTAGGGGAGGAGAAGCGCAATCAGCCCCAGCATTTT CASSILGEEKRNQPQHF
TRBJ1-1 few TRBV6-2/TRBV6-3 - TGTGCCAGCAGTTATATGGGCAGGGTGTCTGAAGCTTTCTTT CASSYMGRVSEAFF
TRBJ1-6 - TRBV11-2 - TGTGCCAGCAGCTTAAGGAATTCACCCCTCCACTTT CASSLRNSPLHF
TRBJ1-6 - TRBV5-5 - TGTGCCAGTCTTCCGACAGTTACGGCAAATTCACCCCTCCACTTT CASLPTVTANSPLHF
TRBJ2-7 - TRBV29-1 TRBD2 TGCAGCGTTGATTCGGGGGGTGGACTCGAGCAGTACTTC CSVDSGGGLEQYF
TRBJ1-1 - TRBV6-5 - TGTGCCAGCACCAGGGGCGACAAGATGAACACTGAAGCTTTCTTT CASTRGDKMNTEAFF
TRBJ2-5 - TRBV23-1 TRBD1 TGCGCCAGCAGCCTTTCCCGTGGGACAGGGGCTGGGGAGACCCAGTACTTC CASSLSRGTGAGETQYF
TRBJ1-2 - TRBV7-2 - TGTGCCAGCAGCTTTGGGGGGACCTTTAACTATGGCTACACCTTC CASSFGGTFNYGYTF
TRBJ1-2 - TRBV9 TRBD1 TGTGCCAGCAGCGAGGGGGACAGGGGCAACTATGGCTACACCTTC CASSEGDRGNYGYTF
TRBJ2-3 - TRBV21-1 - TGTGCCAGCAGCCAAGGAAGGGCAGATACGCAGTATTTT CASSQGRADTQYF